The 10 T cell receptor beta chains reported below all come from one sample, sequenced in a study of regulatory T cells in long-lasting Graves disease. Time point denoted: newly diagnosed GD, antithyroid drugs for less than 3 months. Construction of the TCR library relied on RNA isolated from PBMCs. Combining iRepertoire HTBI primers with Arm-PCR of CDR3 regions, the authors built TCR beta libraries. TCRdb redid the calling of the multiplex PCR reads with MiXCR, one entry per CDR3 protein. The sample carries hundreds of thousands of distinct CDR3 sequences, more than 10% recorded once. The same sample was also studied in work on T cells in Graves' hyperthyroidism and ophthalmopathy.

This specimen consisted of peripheral blood mononuclear cells (PBMCs), obtained at new diagnosis, from a patient treated with antithyroid drugs. The receptors here all came from a woman aged 25 to 39 with Graves disease.

The sample holds many counts of this clonotype. The genes are TRBV2 and TRBJ2-7; possibly TRBD1 for D (6 bases). This CDR3 region has 15 residues. Trimming took 7 bases from V and 2 from J, leaving 18 bases between them. CDR1 and CDR2 from the germline V gene are SNHLY and FYNNEI. For the CDR3, the DNA is TGTGCCAGCACTCCAAGGGGGACAAGGACCTACGAGCAGTACTTC. This sequence encodes CASTPRGTRTYEQYF. Full variable domain (remainder filled in from reference TRBV2 and TRBJ2-7): EPEVTQTPSHQVTQMGQEVILRCVPISNHLYFYWYRQILGQKVEFLVSFYNNEISEKSEIFDDQFSVERPDGSNFTLKIRSTKLEDSAMYFCASTPRGTRTYEQYFGPGTRLTVT.

A note on this clonotype: A far larger clone is a single base away, which makes a read error likely. The rearrangement links TRBV12-3 or TRBV12-4 to TRBJ2-5; 8 bases match TRBD1. The CDR3 spans 14 residues. V lost 5 bases to trimming and J lost 11 bases; unmatched junction nucleotides: 13. The CDR3: CASSIGQGLNEQYF. The CDR3 region has the DNA TGTGCCAGCAGTATAGGACAGGGACTTAATGAGCAGTACTTC.

This clonotype was counted between two and nine times. The chain has TRBV4-1 and TRBJ2-2; tentative D call: TRBD1 (5 bases). V was pared by 2 bases and J by 6 bases, with 13 bases between. Germline V gives CDR1 MGHRA, CDR2 YSYEKL. CDR3 length: 15 residues. CDR3 loop: CASSQWPKGPGELFF. The CDR3, as DNA: TGCGCCAGCAGCCAATGGCCGAAGGGGCCCGGGGAGCTGTTTTTT.

The chain is built from TRBV5-1 and TRBJ2-2, with D tentatively TRBD1 (6 bases). V was trimmed by 5 bases and J by 3 bases, leaving 14 bases between them. The CDR3 extends over 15 amino acids. Germline lookup yields CDR1 SGHRS and CDR2 YFSETQ. The CDR3: CASRLRQVDTGELFF. CDR3 DNA sequence: TGCGCCAGCAGATTGAGACAGGTGGACACCGGGGAGCTGTTTTTT. Combining the CDR3 with reference TRBV5-1 and TRBJ2-2 gives the whole variable domain KAGVTQTPRYLIKTRGQQVTLSCSPISGHRSVSWYQQTPGQGLQFLFEYFSETQRNKGNFPGRFSGRQFSNSRSEMNVSTLELGDSALYLCASRLRQVDTGELFFGEGSRLTVL.

The CDR3 DNA follows: TGTGCCAGTAGTATACCCCCGGGACAGGGGAGCCAGCCCCAGCATTTT. Amino acids: CASSIPPGQGSQPQHF. This chain joins TRBV19 and TRBJ1-5, with 10 bases lining up with TRBD1. Losses at the gene ends were 2 bases for V and 7 bases for J; bases not matched to a gene: 8. Looked up from germline, CDR1 is LNHDA and CDR2 is SQIVND (reference sequence). The CDR3 totals 16 residues.

This chain uses TRBV4-1 with TRBJ2-7, with D possibly being TRBD2 (5 bases). The germline gives CDR1 MGHRA, CDR2 YSYEKL. Trimming left V 4 bases short and J 4 bases short, with 20 bases between. The CDR3 covers 16 residues. The CDR3 here is CASSPKRETSPYEQYF. The CDR3 bases are TGCGCCAGCAGCCCTAAGAGGGAAACCTCCCCGTACGAGCAGTACTTC.

In this sample, this clonotype turned up a few times. The V gene is TRBV4-2, the J gene TRBJ2-1, with 13 bases lining up with TRBD2. Germline CDR1 is LGHNA and CDR2 is YNFKEQ. The CDR3 totals 18 residues. Trimming took 2 bases from V and 7 from J; bases not matched to a gene: 11. The CDR3 nucleotides read TGTGCCAGCAGCCAAACCGGGACTAGCGGGGCGATTGGAAATGAGCAGTTCTTC. Its protein product is CASSQTGTSGAIGNEQFF.

Many counts were recorded for this clonotype. The rearrangement joins TRBV2 to TRBJ2-5; D is possibly TRBD1 (6 bases). Trimming took 4 bases from V and 0 from J, leaving 6 bases between them. The length of the CDR3 is 13 residues. Germline V gives CDR1 SNHLY, CDR2 FYNNEI. Here the CDR3 reads CASSGQDQETQYF. Here the CDR3 DNA reads TGTGCCAGCAGTGGACAGGACCAAGAGACCCAGTACTTC.

This clonotype was counted many times. The chain is built from TRBV15 and TRBJ2-7, with 8 nucleotides matching TRBD1. Germline V CDR1 and CDR2: LNHNV, YYDKDF (reference sequence). Trimming took 9 bases from V and 5 from J; bases not matched to a gene: 15. The CDR3 sequence is 15 residues long. The CDR3 DNA reads TGTGCCACTCGTCTCGGGCGGACAGGGAACCACGAGCAGTACTTC. Translated, it gives CATRLGRTGNHEQYF.

On this clonotype: This may stem from a read error, because a much larger clone lies one nucleotide away. The chain combines TRBV2 with TRBJ2-7; D unresolved. The CDR3 sequence is 14 residues long. The germline V gene has CDR1 SNHLY and CDR2 FYNNEI. CDR3 amino acids: CASRYTASSYKQYF. The CDR3 DNA reads TGTGCCAGCAGGTACACAGCGAGCTCCTACAAGCAGTACTTC.